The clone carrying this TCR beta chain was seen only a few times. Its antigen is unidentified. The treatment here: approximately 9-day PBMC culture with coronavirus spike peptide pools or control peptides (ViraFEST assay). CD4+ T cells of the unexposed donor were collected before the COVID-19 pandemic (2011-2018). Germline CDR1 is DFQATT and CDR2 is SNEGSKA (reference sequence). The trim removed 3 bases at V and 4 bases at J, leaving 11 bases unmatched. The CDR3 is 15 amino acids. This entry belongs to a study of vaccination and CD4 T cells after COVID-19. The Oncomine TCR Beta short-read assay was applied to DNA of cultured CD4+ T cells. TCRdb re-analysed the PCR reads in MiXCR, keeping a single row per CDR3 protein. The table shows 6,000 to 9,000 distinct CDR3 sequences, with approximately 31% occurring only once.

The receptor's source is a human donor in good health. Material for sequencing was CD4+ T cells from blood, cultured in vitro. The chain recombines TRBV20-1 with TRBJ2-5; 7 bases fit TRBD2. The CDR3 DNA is TGCAGTGCTAGTGGTACCTTGGCTAGCGGAGAGACCCAGTACTTC. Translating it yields CSASGTLASGETQYF.